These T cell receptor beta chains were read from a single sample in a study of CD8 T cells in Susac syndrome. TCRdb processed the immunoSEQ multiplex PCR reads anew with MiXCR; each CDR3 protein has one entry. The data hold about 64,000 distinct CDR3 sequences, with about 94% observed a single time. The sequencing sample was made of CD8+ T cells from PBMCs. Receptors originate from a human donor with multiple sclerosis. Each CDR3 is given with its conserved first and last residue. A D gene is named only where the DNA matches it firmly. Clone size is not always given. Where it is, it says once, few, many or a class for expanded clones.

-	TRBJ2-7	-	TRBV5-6	CASSLLGNEQYF	TGTGCCAGCAGCTTGTTAGGGAACGAGCAGTACTTC
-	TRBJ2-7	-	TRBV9	CASSYMPGPGDEQYF	TGTGCCAGCAGTTATATGCCAGGGCCAGGGGACGAGCAGTACTTC
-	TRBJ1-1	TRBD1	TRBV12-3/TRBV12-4	CASSRQGRLGTEAFF	TGTGCCAGCAGTCGACAGGGAAGGTTGGGCACTGAAGCTTTCTTT
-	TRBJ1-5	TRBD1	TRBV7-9	CASSSTTGGSQPQHF	TGTGCCAGCAGTTCAACTACAGGGGGCTCTCAGCCCCAGCATTTT
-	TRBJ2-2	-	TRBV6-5	CASSRKITGELFF	TGTGCCAGCAGTCGAAAGATAACCGGGGAGCTGTTTTTT
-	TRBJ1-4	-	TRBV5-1	CASSQDSAEKLFF	TGCGCCAGCAGTCAGGACAGCGCCGAAAAACTGTTTTTT
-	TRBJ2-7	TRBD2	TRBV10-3	CAISSGWLAGFYEQYF	TGTGCCATCAGCTCCGGTTGGCTAGCGGGGTTTTACGAGCAGTACTTC
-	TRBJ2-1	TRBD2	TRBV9	CASVAGGSGNGQFF	TGTGCCAGTGTCGCCGGCGGGAGCGGTAATGGGCAGTTCTTC
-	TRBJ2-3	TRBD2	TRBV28	CASSFTGGQYF	TGTGCCAGCAGTTTCACGGGGGGGCAGTATTTT
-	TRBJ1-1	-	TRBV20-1	CSEGEVGDTEAFF	TGCAGTGAGGGGGAAGTGGGGGACACTGAAGCTTTCTTT
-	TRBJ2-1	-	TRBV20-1	CSARELGTGFEQFF	TGCAGTGCTAGAGAACTGGGTACCGGGTTCGAGCAGTTCTTC
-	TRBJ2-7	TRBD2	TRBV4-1	CASSGAGGPIEQYF	TGCGCCAGCAGCGGAGCGGGAGGGCCGATCGAGCAGTACTTC
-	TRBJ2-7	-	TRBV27	CASSLSAYYEQYF	TGTGCCAGCAGTTTATCGGCTTACTACGAGCAGTACTTC
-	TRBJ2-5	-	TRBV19	CASSIVQRPGTDQETQYF	TGTGCCAGTAGTATAGTCCAACGACCAGGGACGGACCAAGAGACCCAGTACTTC
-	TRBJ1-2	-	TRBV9	CASSALTGFDGYTF	TGTGCCAGCAGCGCATTAACAGGGTTTGATGGCTACACCTTC
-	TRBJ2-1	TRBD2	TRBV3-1	CASSQAGGLYNEQFF	TGTGCCAGCAGCCAAGCGGGGGGGCTCTACAATGAGCAGTTCTTC
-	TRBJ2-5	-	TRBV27	CASSLKTQYF	TGTGCCAGCAGTTTGAAGACCCAGTACTTC
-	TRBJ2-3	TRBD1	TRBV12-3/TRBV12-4	CASSRQGWMDTQYF	TGTGCCAGCAGCCGACAGGGTTGGATGGATACGCAGTATTTT
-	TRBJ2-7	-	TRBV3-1	CASSQEGGQYF	TGTGCCAGCAGCCAAGAGGGTGGGCAGTACTTC
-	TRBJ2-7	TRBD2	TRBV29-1	CSPRGAVTYEQYF	TGCAGCCCGCGGGGGGCCGTCACCTACGAGCAGTACTTC
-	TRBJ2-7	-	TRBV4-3	CASSQERELDDEQYF	TGCGCCAGCAGCCAAGAAAGAGAGTTAGATGACGAGCAGTACTTC
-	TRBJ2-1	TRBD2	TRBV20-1	CSAWVAGGRYNEQFF	TGCAGTGCTTGGGTTGCGGGAGGACGATACAATGAGCAGTTCTTC
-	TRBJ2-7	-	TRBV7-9	CASSLIGGNEQYF	TGTGCCAGCAGCTTAATAGGGGGTAACGAGCAGTACTTC
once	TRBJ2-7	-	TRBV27	CASRGRTYEQYF	TGTGCCAGCAGAGGACGAACCTACGAGCAGTACTTC
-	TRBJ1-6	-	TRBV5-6	CASSTGQRYNSPLHF	TGTGCCAGCAGCACAGGACAGAGATATAATTCACCCCTCCACTTT
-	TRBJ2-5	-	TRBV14	CASSQWHSGETQYF	TGTGCCAGCAGCCAATGGCACAGCGGAGAGACCCAGTACTTC
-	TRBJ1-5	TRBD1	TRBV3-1	CASSQRQGVGQPQHF	TGTGCCAGCAGCCAACGACAGGGGGTAGGTCAGCCCCAGCATTTT
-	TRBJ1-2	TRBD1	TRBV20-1	CSALIRDRGLGGYTF	TGCAGTGCCCTTATCCGGGACAGGGGGTTAGGTGGCTACACCTTC
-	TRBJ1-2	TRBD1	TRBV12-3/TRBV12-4	CASSPRPGQGRLNGYTF	TGTGCCAGCAGTCCCCGGCCGGGACAGGGTCGGCTGAATGGCTACACCTTC
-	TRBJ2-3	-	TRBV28	CASSRTRDPDTQYF	TGTGCCAGCAGTCGAACCCGGGATCCAGATACGCAGTATTTT
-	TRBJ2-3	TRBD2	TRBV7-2	CASSPESTSGATDTQYF	TGTGCCAGCAGCCCAGAGAGCACTAGCGGAGCCACAGATACGCAGTATTTT
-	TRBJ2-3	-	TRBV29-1	CSGPVGDTQYF	TGCAGCGGACCCGTCGGCGATACGCAGTATTTT
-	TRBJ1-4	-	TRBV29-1	CSVGQGTTNEKLFF	TGCAGCGTTGGCCAGGGGACAACTAATGAAAAACTGTTTTTT
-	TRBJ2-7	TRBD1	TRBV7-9	CASSAQGVSYEQYF	TGTGCCAGCAGCGCACAGGGGGTGTCCTACGAGCAGTACTTC
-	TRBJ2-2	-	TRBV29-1	CSVEVAGELFF	TGCAGCGTTGAGGTTGCCGGGGAGCTGTTTTTT
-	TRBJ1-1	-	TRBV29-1	CSATGNTEAFF	TGCAGCGCAACAGGGAACACTGAAGCTTTCTTT
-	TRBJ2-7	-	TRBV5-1	CASTILGRSDEQYF	TGCGCCAGCACCATCTTGGGTCGTTCCGACGAGCAGTACTTC
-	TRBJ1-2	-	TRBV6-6	CASSLPRQPTYGYTF	TGTGCCAGCAGTCTTCCGAGACAGCCTACCTATGGCTACACCTTC
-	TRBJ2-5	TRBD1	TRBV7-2	CASSLRTGGEETQYF	TGTGCCAGCAGCTTGAGAACAGGGGGCGAAGAGACCCAGTACTTC
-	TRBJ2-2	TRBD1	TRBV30	CAWSVRDRDTGELFF	TGTGCCTGGAGTGTACGGGACAGGGACACCGGGGAGCTGTTTTTT
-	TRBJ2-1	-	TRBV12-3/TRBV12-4	CASSLRGSEQFF	TGTGCCAGCAGTTTGCGGGGAAGTGAGCAGTTCTTC
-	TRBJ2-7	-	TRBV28	CASSFQRASYEQYF	TGTGCCAGCAGTTTCCAGCGGGCCTCCTACGAGCAGTACTTC
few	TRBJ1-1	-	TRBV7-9	CASTPGTEAFF	TGTGCCAGCACACCAGGCACTGAAGCTTTCTTT
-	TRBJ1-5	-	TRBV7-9	CASSPGGQPQHF	TGTGCCAGCAGCCCAGGAGGTCAGCCCCAGCATTTT
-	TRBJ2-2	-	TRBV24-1	CATSDYRNTGELFF	TGTGCCACCAGTGATTACAGGAACACCGGGGAGCTGTTTTTT
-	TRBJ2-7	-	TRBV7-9	CASSSSLLGYEQYF	TGTGCCAGCAGCTCCTCCCTACTCGGCTACGAGCAGTACTTC
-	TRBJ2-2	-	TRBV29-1	CSVKSPETVSGELFF	TGCAGCGTTAAGTCTCCTGAGACAGTTTCCGGGGAGCTGTTTTTT
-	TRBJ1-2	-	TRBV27	CASSKGTSGINGYTF	TGTGCCAGCAGTAAGGGGACATCGGGGATTAATGGCTACACCTTC
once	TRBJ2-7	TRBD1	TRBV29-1	CSAETGTGGSYEQYF	TGCAGCGCCGAGACCGGGACAGGGGGATCCTACGAGCAGTACTTC
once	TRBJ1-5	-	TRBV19	CASSIPGNQPQHF	TGTGCCAGTAGTATACCAGGGAATCAGCCCCAGCATTTT
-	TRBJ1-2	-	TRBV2	CASSALTDYNYGYTF	TGTGCCAGCAGTGCCTTGACAGATTATAACTATGGCTACACCTTC
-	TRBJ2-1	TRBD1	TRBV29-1	CSVGLAGTGNNEQFF	TGCAGCGTTGGCCTGGCCGGGACAGGGAACAATGAGCAGTTCTTC
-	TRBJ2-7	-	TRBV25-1	CASSGYREAGEQYF	TGTGCCAGCAGTGGATACAGGGAAGCGGGTGAGCAGTACTTC
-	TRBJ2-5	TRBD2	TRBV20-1	CSASRGGSEETQYF	TGCAGTGCTAGCCGTGGCGGGAGCGAGGAGACCCAGTACTTC